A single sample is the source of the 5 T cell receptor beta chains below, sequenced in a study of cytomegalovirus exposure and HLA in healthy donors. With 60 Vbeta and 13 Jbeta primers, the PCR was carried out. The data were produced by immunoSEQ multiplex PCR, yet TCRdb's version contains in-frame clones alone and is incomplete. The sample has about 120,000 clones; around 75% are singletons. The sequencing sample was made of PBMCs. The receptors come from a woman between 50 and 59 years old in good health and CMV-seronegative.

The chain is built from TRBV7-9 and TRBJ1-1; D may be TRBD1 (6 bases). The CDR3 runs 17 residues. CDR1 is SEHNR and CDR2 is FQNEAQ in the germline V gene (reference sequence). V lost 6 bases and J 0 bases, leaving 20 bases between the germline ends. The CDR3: CASRLGAFGVMNTEAFF. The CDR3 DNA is TGTGCCAGCAGATTGGGGGCCTTTGGCGTGATGAACACTGAAGCTTTCTTT.

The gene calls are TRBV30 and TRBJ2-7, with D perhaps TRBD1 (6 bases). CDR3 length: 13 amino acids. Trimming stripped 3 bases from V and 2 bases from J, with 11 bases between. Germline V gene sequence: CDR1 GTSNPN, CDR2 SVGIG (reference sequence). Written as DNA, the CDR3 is TGTGCCTGGAGAAGGAAGGGGGCCTACGAGCAGTACTTC. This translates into CAWRRKGAYEQYF.

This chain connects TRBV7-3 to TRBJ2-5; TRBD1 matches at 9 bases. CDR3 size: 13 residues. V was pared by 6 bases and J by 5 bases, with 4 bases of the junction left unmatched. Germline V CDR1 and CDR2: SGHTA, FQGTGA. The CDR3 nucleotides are TGTGCCAGCAGTCCTACAGGGGGCGAGACCCAGTACTTC. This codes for CASSPTGGETQYF.

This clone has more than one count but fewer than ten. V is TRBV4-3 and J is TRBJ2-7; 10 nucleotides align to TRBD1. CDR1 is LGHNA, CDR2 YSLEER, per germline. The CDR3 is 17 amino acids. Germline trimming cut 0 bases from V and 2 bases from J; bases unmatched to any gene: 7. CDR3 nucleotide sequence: TGCGCCAGCAGCCAAGATGTTGGTGGGACAGGGGCCTACGAGCAGTACTTC. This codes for CASSQDVGGTGAYEQYF.

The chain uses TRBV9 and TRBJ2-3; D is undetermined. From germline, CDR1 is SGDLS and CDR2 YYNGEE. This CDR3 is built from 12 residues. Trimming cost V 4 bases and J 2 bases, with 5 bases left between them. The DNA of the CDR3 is TGTGCCAGCAGCCTCTCCACAGATACGCAGTATTTT. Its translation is CASSLSTDTQYF.